This T cell receptor beta chain is from a study of OX40 agonist ivuxolimab in advanced cancers. Clones were sequenced by immunoSEQ multiplex PCR, and TCRdb holds only the in-frame ones, with some missing. The profile shows tens of thousands of clones, about 82% of them singletons. The sample was CD4+ or CD8+ T cells sorted from blood, taken in a trial of the OX40 agonist ivuxolimab. The TCR sequence derives from an adult with an advanced solid tumor such as melanoma, head and neck, liver or kidney cancer.

CDR3 bases: TGTGCCAGCAGCCACGGGACATCCTACGTTCCAATTAGCAATCAGCCCCAGCATTTT. This gives the protein CASSHGTSYVPISNQPQHF. The rearrangement joins TRBV4-2 to TRBJ1-5; perhaps TRBD1 as D (6 bases). The CDR3 totals 19 residues. Germline values: CDR1 LGHNA, CDR2 YNFKEQ. Between the trimmed V and J ends, which lost 3 bases and 0 bases, there was a span of 21 bases.